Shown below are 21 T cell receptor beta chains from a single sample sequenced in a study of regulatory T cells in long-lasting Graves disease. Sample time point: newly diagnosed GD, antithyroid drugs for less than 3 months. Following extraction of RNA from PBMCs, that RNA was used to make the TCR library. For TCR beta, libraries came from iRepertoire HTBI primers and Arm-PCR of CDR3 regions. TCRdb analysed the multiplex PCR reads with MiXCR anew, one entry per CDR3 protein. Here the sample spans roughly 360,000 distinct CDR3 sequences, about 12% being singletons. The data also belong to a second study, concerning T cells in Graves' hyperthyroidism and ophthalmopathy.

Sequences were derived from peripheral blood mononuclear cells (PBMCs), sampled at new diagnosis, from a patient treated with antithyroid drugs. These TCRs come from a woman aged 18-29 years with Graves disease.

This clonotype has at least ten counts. The CDR3 region is CASSLRQAPVTPQHF. The CDR3 nucleotides are TGTGCCAGCAGCTTAAGGCAGGCCCCAGTGACGCCCCAGCATTTT. The rearrangement uses TRBV7-3 and TRBJ1-5; no definite D call. The CDR3 spans 15 residues. Trimming pared 1 base from V and 9 bases from J, leaving 16 bases between. The germline V gene has CDR1 SGHTA and CDR2 FQGTGA.

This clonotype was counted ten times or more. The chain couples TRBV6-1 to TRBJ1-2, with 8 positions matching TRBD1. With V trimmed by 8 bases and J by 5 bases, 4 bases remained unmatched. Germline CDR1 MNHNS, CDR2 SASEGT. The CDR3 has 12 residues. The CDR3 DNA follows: TGTGCCAGCGGGGACAGGACTTATGGCTACACCTTC. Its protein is CASGDRTYGYTF.

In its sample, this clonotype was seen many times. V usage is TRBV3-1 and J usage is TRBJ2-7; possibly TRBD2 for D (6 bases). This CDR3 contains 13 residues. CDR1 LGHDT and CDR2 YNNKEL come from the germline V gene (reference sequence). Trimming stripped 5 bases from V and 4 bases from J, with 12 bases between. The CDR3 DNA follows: TGTGCCAGCAGCGTCCAAGCGGGTTACGAGCAGTACTTC. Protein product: CASSVQAGYEQYF.

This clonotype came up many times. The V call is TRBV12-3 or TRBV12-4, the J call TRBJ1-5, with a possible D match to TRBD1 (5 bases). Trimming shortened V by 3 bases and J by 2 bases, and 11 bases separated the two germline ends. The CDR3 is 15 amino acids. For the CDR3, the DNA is TGTGCCAGCAGTTTTATACGGGGCGGCAATCAGCCCCAGCATTTT. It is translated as CASSFIRGGNQPQHF.

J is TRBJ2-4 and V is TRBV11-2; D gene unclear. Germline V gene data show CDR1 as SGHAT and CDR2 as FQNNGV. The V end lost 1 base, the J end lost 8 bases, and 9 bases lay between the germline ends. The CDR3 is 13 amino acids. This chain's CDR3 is CASSLGVGDIQYF. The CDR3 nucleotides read TGTGCCAGCAGCTTAGGGGTCGGCGACATTCAGTACTTC.

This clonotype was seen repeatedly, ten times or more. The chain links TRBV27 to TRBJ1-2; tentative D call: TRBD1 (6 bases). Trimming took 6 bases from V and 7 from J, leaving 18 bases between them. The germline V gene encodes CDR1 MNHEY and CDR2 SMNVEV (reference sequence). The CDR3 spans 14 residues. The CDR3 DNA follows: TGTGCCAGCAGCCCTTTGGCAGGGGCGGGTGGCTACACCTTC. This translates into CASSPLAGAGGYTF.

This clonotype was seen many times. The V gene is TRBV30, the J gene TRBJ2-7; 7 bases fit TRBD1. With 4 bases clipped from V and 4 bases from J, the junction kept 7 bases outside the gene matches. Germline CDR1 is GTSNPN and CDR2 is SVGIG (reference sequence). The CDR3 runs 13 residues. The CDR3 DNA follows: TGTGCCTGGATGAAGACAGGGTTTTACGAGCAGTACTTC. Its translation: CAWMKTGFYEQYF.

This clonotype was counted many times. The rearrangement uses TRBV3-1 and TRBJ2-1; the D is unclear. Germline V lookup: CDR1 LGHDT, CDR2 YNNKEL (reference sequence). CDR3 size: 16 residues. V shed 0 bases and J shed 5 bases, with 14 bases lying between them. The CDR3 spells CASSQDRRLVDNEQFF. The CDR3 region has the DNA TGTGCCAGCAGCCAAGATCGGCGCCTAGTTGACAATGAGCAGTTCTTC.

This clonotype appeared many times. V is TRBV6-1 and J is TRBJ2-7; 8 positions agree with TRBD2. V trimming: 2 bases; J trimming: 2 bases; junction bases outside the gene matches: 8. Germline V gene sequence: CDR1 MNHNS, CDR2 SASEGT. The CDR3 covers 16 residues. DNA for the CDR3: TGTGCCAGCAGTGAAATTGGAGCGGGAGACCCCTACGAGCAGTACTTC. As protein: CASSEIGAGDPYEQYF.

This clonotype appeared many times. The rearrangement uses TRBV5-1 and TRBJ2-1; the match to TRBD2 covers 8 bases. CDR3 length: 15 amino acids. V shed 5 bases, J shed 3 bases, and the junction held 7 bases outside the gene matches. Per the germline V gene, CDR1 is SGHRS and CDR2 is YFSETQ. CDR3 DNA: TGCGCCAGCAGAAGAGTAGCGGGGAACTACAATGAGCAGTTCTTC. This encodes CASRRVAGNYNEQFF.

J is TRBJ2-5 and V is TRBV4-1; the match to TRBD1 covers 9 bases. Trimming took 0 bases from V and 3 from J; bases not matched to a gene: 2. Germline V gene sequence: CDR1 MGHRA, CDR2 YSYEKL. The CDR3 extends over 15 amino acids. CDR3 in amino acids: CASSQERTGEETQYF. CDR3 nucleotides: TGCGCCAGCAGCCAAGAACGGACAGGGGAAGAGACCCAGTACTTC.

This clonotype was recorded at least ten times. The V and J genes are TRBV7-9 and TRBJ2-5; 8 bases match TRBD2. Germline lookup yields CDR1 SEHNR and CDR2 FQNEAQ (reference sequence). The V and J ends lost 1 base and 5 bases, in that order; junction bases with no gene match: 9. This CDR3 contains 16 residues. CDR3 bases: TGTGCCAGCAGCTTAGAAGCCGGCGTAGCGGGGGAGACCCAGTACTTC. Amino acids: CASSLEAGVAGETQYF.

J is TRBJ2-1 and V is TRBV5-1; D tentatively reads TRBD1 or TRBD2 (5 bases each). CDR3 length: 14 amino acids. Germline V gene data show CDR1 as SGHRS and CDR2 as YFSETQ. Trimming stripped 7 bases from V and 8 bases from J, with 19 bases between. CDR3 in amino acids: CASYMRVGAHEQFF. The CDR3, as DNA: TGCGCCAGCTACATGAGGGTTGGGGCCCATGAGCAGTTCTTC.

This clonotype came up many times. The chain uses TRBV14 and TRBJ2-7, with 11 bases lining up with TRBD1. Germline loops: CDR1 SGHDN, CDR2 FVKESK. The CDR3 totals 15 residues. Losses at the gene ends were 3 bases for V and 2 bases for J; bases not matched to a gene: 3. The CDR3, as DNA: TGTGCCAGCAGCCACCGGGACAGGGGGACCTACGAGCAGTACTTC. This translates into CASSHRDRGTYEQYF.

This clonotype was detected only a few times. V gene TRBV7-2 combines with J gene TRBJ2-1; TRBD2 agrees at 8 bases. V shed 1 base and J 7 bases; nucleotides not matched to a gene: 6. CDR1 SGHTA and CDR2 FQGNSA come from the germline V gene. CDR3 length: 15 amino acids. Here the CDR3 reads CASSLVGGGLNEQFF. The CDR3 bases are TGTGCCAGCAGCTTAGTCGGGGGGGGCCTAAATGAGCAGTTCTTC.

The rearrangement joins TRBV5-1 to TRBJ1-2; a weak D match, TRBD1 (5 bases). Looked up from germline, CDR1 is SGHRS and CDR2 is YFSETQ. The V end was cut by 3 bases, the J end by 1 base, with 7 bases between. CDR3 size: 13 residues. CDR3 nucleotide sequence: TGCGCCAGCAGCTGGGACGGTAACTATGGCTACACCTTC. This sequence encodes CASSWDGNYGYTF.

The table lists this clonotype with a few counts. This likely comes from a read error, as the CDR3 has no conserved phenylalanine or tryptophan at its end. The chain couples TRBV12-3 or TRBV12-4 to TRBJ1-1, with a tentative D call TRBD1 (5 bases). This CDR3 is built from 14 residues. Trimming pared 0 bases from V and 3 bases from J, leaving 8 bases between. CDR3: CASSLAPGDTEAFS. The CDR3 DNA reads TGTGCCAGCAGTTTAGCGCCGGGGGACACTGAAGCTTTCTCT.

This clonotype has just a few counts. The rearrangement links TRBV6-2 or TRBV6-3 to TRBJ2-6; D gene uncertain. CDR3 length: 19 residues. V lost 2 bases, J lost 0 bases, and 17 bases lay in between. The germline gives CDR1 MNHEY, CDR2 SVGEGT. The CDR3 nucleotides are TGTGCCAGCAGTTACCGTGGTCCCCTCCCGCTCTCTGGGGCCAACGTCCTGACTTTC. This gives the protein CASSYRGPLPLSGANVLTF.

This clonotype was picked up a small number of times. Written as DNA, the CDR3 is TGCGCCAGCAGCTTGAAACAGGGGATCACTGAAGCTTTCTTT. Its translation is CASSLKQGITEAFF. The rearrangement links TRBV5-1 to TRBJ1-1; 7 nucleotides agree with TRBD1. Per germline, CDR1 SGHRS and CDR2 YFSETQ. The CDR3 length is 14 residues. Trimming cost V 1 base and J 4 bases; bases outside gene matches: 4.

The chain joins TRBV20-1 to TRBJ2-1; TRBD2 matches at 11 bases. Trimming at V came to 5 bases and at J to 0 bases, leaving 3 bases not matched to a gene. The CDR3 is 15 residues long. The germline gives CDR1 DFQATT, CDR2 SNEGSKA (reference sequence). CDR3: CSAGTSGSSYNEQFF. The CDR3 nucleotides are TGCAGTGCTGGGACTAGCGGAAGCTCCTACAATGAGCAGTTCTTC.

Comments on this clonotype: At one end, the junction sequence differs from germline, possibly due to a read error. CDR3 sequence reads: CATGDPSSGRAYEQYF. The CDR3 nucleotides are TGTGCCACCGGTGATCCCTCTAGCGGGAGGGCCTACGAGCAGTACTTC. The V and J genes are TRBV24-1 and TRBJ2-7; TRBD2 agrees at 12 bases. The germline gives CDR1 KGHDR, CDR2 SFDVKD. CDR3 length equals 16 residues.